The entry below describes one T cell receptor beta chain. This receptor's antigen is unknown. No base qualities exist here, and no much larger clone lies one base off it. The sample comes from a study of T cell responses to AZD1222 COVID-19 vaccine (dated by TCRdb to about 2021). About the study as a whole: AZD1222 recipients with second doses at about 4 weeks or about 12 weeks were pooled, because spike-specific TCR depth and breadth did not differ between schedules. A total of approximately 240 trial participants underwent TCR sequencing, of whom approximately 200 had received two doses of AZD1222 and about 25 had received two doses of the MenACWY control vaccine. Trial participants were enrolled by age into 18-55, 56-69 and 70-plus year subgroups, with 148, 28 and 57 TCR-sequenced participants respectively. Study-wide conclusions, independent of this receptor: After two AZD1222 doses, both the breadth and the depth of spike-specific TCRs were significantly higher than at day 0 and than in MenACWY recipients. Epitopes outside the regions mutated in the B.1.351 and B.1.1.7 variants were reportedly recognized by nearly half of the unique spike-specific TCRs. Participants were mostly white British, with more females than males. The authors suggested clonal diversity may have been underestimated. CD4 TCRs associated with the vaccine covered the entire spike protein, and the dominant responses were in regions 160-218 and 743-854. The 56-69-year group was small, and its depth increase did not reach significance, likely because of low power. Only five to seven AZD1222 recipients were SARS-CoV-2 seropositive at baseline, limiting conclusions about previously exposed vaccinees. Because no samples from the day 14 peak response were available, repertoires could be characterized only after the peak T cell response.

The CDR3 regions of human TCRbeta chains were analyzed by immunosequencing. In the original analysis: Repertoire TCRs were checked for matches against a reference library of SARS-CoV-2-specific TCRs that had been generated using the MIRA antigen-specificity platform. Breadth was defined as the fraction of unique TCRs that were SARS-CoV-2-associated, and depth was defined as the fraction of total T cells that were SARS-CoV-2-associated. Each spike-specific TCR was assigned to its reactive spike region and to a CD4 or CD8 class using the MIRA data. Log10-transformed breadth and depth values were compared by one-way ANOVA with Sidak's multiple comparisons tests. TCRdb re-hosts the immuneACCESS table, in-frame sequences only. Its copies lack some clones; in the studies checked, an unresolved V gene accounts for under half of them, and the cause for the rest is not known. The V and J calls and clone size were taken over from that table, and D and trimming were inferred from the DNA. In all, the sample holds 200,000 or so clones, and about 87% of those were seen once. The ten largest clones capture under 6.5% of the sample.

What this sample's time point label stands for: baseline before first vaccination. Samples from vaccinated people were obtained from the UK trials COV001 and COV002, which included a single-blind randomized controlled phase 2/3 trial of AZD1222 (ChAdOx1 nCoV-19) in healthy adults. For TCRbeta chain sequencing, PBMC samples from trial participants were taken at day 0 and at day 28 after the second dose. The source was peripheral blood, collected on day 0 of AZD1222 vaccination. The sequence was collected from an adult in good health.

In nucleotides, the sequence is TGCGCCAGCAGCTTTTCCGGGACAGGGGGCGAGACCCAGTACTTC. This sequence encodes CASSFSGTGGETQYF. The sequence is built from TRBV5-1 and TRBJ2-5, and 12 junction bases match TRBD1. The germline V gene gives CDR1 as SGHRS and CDR2 as YFSETQ. Reading from cysteine to phenylalanine, the CDR3 counts 15 amino acids. Only CDR3 DNA is held: 45 bases, read in frame from base 1. V and J are trimmed by 2 bases and 5 bases, and the gene matches miss 4 bases of the junction.